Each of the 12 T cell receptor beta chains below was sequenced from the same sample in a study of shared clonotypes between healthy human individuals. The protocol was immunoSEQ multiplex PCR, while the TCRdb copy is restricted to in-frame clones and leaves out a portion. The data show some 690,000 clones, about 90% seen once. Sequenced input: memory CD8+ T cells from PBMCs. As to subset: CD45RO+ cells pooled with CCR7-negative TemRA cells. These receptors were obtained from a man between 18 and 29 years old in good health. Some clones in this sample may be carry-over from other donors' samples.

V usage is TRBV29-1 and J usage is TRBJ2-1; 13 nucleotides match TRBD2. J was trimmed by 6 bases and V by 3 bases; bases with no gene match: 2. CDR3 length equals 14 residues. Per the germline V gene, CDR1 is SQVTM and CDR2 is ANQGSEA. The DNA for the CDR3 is TGCAGCGTTGACGGACTAGCGGGAGTCAATGAGCAGTTCTTC. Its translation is CSVDGLAGVNEQFF.

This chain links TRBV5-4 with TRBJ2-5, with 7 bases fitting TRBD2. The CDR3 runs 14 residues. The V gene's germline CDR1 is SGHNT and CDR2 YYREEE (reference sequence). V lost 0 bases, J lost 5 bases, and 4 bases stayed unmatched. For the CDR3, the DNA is TGTGCCAGCAGCTTGGAGCGGGATTCCGAGACCCAGTACTTC. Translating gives CASSLERDSETQYF.

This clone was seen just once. The CDR3 protein is CATAGGLGTDTQYF. DNA of the CDR3: TGTGCCACCGCCGGGGGACTCGGCACAGATACGCAGTATTTT. The chain is built from TRBV5-4 and TRBJ2-3; possible D gene TRBD2, 6 bases. The CDR3 extends over 14 amino acids. CDR1 is SGHNT and CDR2 is YYREEE in the germline V gene (reference sequence). Trimming removed 9 bases from V and 1 base from J, with 15 bases in between.

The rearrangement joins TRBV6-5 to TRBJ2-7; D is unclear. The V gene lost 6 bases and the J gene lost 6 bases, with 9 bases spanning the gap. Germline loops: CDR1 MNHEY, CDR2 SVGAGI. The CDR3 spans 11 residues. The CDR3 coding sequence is TGTGCCAGCAGCCAATCGGGCGAGCAGTACTTC. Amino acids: CASSQSGEQYF.

CDR3 nucleotide sequence: TGTGCCAGCAGCTTAGTCGAGAGGCCAATTGACAACCAAGAGACCCAGTACTTC. Its translation: CASSLVERPIDNQETQYF. The chain is built from TRBV28 and TRBJ2-5; D is unresolved. Trimming shortened V by 6 bases and J by 0 bases, and 23 bases separated the two germline ends. Per germline, CDR1 MDHEN and CDR2 SYDVKM. The length of the CDR3 is 18 residues.

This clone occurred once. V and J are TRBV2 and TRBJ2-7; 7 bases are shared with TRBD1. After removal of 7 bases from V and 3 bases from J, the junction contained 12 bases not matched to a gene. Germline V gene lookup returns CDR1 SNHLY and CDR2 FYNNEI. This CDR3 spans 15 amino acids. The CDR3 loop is CASKEEGTVVYEQYF. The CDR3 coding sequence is TGTGCCAGCAAGGAAGAAGGGACAGTCGTCTACGAGCAGTACTTC.

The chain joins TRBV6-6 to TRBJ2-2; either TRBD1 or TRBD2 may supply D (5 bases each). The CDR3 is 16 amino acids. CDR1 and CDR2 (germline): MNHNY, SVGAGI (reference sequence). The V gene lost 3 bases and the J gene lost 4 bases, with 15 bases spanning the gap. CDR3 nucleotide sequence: TGTGCCAGCAGTTATTTGAGGAGTGGGACCACCGGGGAGCTGTTTTTT. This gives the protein CASSYLRSGTTGELFF.

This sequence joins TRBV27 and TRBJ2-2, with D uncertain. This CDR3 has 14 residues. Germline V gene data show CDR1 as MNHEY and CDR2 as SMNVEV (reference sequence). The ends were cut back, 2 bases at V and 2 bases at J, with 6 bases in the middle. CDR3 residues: CASSLHSNTGELFF. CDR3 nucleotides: TGTGCCAGCAGTTTACACAGTAACACCGGGGAGCTGTTTTTT.

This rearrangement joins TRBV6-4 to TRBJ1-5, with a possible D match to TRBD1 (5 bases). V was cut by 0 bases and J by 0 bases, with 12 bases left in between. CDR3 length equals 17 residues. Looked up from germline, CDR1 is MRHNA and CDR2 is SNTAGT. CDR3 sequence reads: CASSDSGGENSNQPQHF. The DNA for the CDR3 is TGTGCCAGCAGTGACTCCGGGGGGGAAAATAGCAATCAGCCCCAGCATTTT.

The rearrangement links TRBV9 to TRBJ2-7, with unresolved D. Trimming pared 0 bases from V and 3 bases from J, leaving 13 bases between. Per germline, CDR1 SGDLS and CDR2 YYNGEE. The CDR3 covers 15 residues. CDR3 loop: CASSVVASEGYEQYF. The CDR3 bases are TGTGCCAGCAGCGTAGTGGCTAGTGAAGGCTACGAGCAGTACTTC.

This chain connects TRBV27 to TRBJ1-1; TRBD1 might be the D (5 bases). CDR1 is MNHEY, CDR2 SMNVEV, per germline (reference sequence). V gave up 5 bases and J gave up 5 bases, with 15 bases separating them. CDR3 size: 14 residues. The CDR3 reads CASSIRGLGTEAFF. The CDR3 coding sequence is TGTGCCAGCAGTATTAGGGGCTTGGGGACTGAAGCTTTCTTT.

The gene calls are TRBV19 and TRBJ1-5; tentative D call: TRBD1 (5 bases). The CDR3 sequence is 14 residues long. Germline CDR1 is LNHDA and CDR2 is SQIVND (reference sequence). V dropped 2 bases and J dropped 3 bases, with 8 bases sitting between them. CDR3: CASSIKGSNQPQHF. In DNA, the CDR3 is TGTGCCAGTAGTATAAAGGGGTCCAATCAGCCCCAGCATTTT. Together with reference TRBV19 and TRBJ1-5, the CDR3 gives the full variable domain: DGGITQSPKYLFRKEGQNVTLSCEQNLNHDAMYWYRQDPGQGLRLIYYSQIVNDFQKGDIAEGYSVSREKKESFPLTVTSAQKNPTAFYLCASSIKGSNQPQHFGDGTRLSIL.